This T cell receptor (beta chain) appears in the sequencing data of a study of shared clonotypes between healthy human individuals. Overall study: Each donor contributed plates that comprised three CD4 naive, three CD4 memory, two CD8 naive and one CD8 memory.

There are a few counts of this clone. CDR3 length equals 15 residues. From germline, CDR1 is MNHEY and CDR2 SVGAGI. The V and J ends lost 8 bases and 3 bases respectively, with 17 bases between them. The DNA input per sorted-subset replicate PCR was 200 ng, corresponding to some 30,000 T cell genomes. TCRdb keeps only in-frame clones here, not all; method: immunoSEQ multiplex PCR. This repertoire shows about 1.5 million clones, around 98% found once; its top ten account for about 0.45%. All donors were healthy HIV-negative adults lacking recent acute infections or vaccinations. This TCR was recovered from a man aged 25-40 years in good health. The chain has TRBV6-5 and TRBJ1-5; D ambiguous. The sample consisted of naive CD4+ T cells sorted from blood. Subset reported: CD45RA+ positively selected. The CDR3 loop reads CASRPAGDNNQPQHF. Written as DNA, the CDR3 is TGTGCCAGCCGCCCTGCCGGGGATAACAATCAGCCCCAGCATTTT.